The rows below give T cell receptor beta chains drawn from one sample of a study of shared clonotypes between healthy human individuals. TCRdb's table, derived via immunoSEQ multiplex PCR, lists solely in-frame clones and lacks some. The sample has roughly 640,000 clones, about 97% seen once. The sequencing sample was made of naive CD4+ T cells sorted from blood. Every receptor here comes from a woman between 25 and 40 years old in good health. CDR3s leave out the opening cysteine and the closing phenylalanine or tryptophan. The size entry is marked missing in some rows and otherwise reads once, few, many or a size class.

v_call	cdr3_length	clone_size	j_call	cdr3_aa
TRBV2	11	once	TRBJ2-7	ASREGTGSEQY
TRBV28	15	NA	TRBJ1-4	ASSLGGGYSTNEKLF
TRBV4-1	11	NA	TRBJ2-5	ASSQFSAETQY
TRBV4-1	13	NA	TRBJ1-4	ASSQTSGANEKLF
TRBV5-1	13	NA	TRBJ2-7	ASSLGTSGDYEQY
TRBV29-1	10	NA	TRBJ2-1	SVGDFDNEQF
TRBV18	14	NA	TRBJ1-4	ASSRTGTEAFEKLF
TRBV25-1	14	NA	TRBJ1-1	ASSAPRTGANTEAF
TRBV6-5	11	NA	TRBJ2-5	ASSSPDRETQY
TRBV28	10	NA	TRBJ2-2	ASSLNPGELF
TRBV28	11	NA	TRBJ1-2	ASSSGQNYGYT
TRBV18	13	NA	TRBJ2-5	ASSPPPRGTETQY
TRBV7-2	10	NA	TRBJ2-3	ASSLEREPQY
TRBV6-5	13	NA	TRBJ2-7	ASSYGDTRSYEQY
TRBV23-1	11	NA	TRBJ2-7	ASSPGGSSEQY
TRBV28	18	NA	TRBJ2-1	ASSGWGRGKPVSSYNEQF
TRBV30	14	once	TRBJ1-5	AWSETGGEEWQPQH
TRBV19	12	NA	TRBJ1-4	ASSAGTGVEKLF
TRBV7-9	13	NA	TRBJ2-2	ASSFLTSETGELF
TRBV6-5	13	NA	TRBJ2-7	ASSYSTGENYEQY